In its sample, the clone carrying this T cell receptor beta chain was seen a few times. TCRdb passed the 5' RACE reads through MiXCR, listing each CDR3 protein once. In the table there are about 69,000 distinct CDR3 sequences, roughly an eighth of which are singletons. This entry belongs to a study of early T cells in non-severe SARS-CoV-2 infection. Study as a whole: Unpaired chains resulted from sequencing bulk RNA of unsorted whole blood.

Losses at the gene ends were 6 bases for V and 0 bases for J; bases not matched to a gene: 5. The CDR3 sequence is 17 residues long. V is TRBV12-3 or TRBV12-4 and J is TRBJ2-6; TRBD1 agrees at 10 bases. The origin of this receptor is an adult who was a healthcare worker with PCR-confirmed SARS-CoV-2 infection or an uninfected control (not recorded which). The specimen sequenced was whole blood. The CDR3 DNA follows: TGTGCCAGCAGCGCCGGGACAGGGGACTCTGGGGCCAACGTCCTGACTTTC. Translating gives CASSAGTGDSGANVLTF.